This T cell receptor (beta chain) emerged from a study of blood T cell repertoires in COVID-19. Trimming removed 4 bases from V and 5 bases from J, with 18 bases in between. CDR1 SGHRS and CDR2 YFSETQ come from the germline V gene. This CDR3 comprises 16 residues. The authors' processing: Reference gene primer amplification gave nucleated cell count estimates. The assay was immunoSEQ multiplex PCR, and TCRdb's table has in-frame clones only and misses some. That table gives V, J and clone size, and the DNA gave D and trimming. The table records some 250,000 clones, approximately 88% of them present only once. This clone was recorded a few times.

The TCR sequence derives from a man aged 40-55 years with acute or convalescent COVID-19. The J gene is TRBJ2-2, the V gene TRBV5-1; tentative D call: TRBD2 (5 bases). Sequenced: peripheral blood. The CDR3 DNA reads TGCGCCAGCAGCCCAATCGGGATAGGGTATACCGGGGAGCTGTTTTTT. It codes for CASSPIGIGYTGELFF.